This TCR beta chain appears in the sequencing data of a study of blood T cells in healthy people across ages. General study results and limits: Strong correlation existed between TCR beta diversity and naive T cell percentage.

Next came a second PCR, run for about 6 to 12 cycles, which used a sample-barcoded 5' primer along with a J-beta primer mix. TCRdb ran MiXCR on the 5' RACE reads and lists one entry per CDR3 protein. The sample has just over 1 million distinct CDR3 sequences; 40% to 45% are singletons. With 5 bases removed from V and 7 bases from J, the gap between germline ends came to 14 bases. CDR1 is SGHVS, CDR2 FQNEAQ, per germline. CDR3 length: 14 amino acids. Collection of about 9.4 milliliters of peripheral blood was performed for each donor. PBMCs were isolated at a quantity of at least 7 million per sample. This clonotype turned up a few times. Its antigen is not identified.

This sequence joins TRBV7-8 and TRBJ2-2; TRBD2 is a possible D gene (5 bases). The source is a woman in her sixties in good health. Source material: blood. CDR3 sequence reads: CASSRTLRVGELFF. In nucleotides, the CDR3 is TGTGCCAGCAGCAGGACGTTGAGGGTCGGGGAGCTGTTTTTT.